This T cell receptor beta chain was sequenced in a study of Graves' ophthalmopathy and Graves' hyperthyroidism. This CDR3 comprises 15 residues. The junction had 4 bases not matched to a gene; V was cut back by 1 base and J by 4 bases. Germline values: CDR1 LGHNT, CDR2 FRNRAP. Study-wide findings and caveats: The study's model predicted ophthalmopathy progression at roughly 64% sensitivity and 72% to 85% specificity. Most expanded thyroid clonotypes above 0.001 frequency also appeared in blood.

Using RNA transcripts, the TCR beta CDR3 regions were amplified. RT-PCR with HTBI primers came first, then second-round multiplex PCR. TCRdb processed the multiplex PCR reads anew with MiXCR; each CDR3 protein has one entry. This table has fewer than 350,000 distinct CDR3 sequences, 17% appearing once. This clonotype was counted many times. Its antigen is not identified. Fresh peripheral blood (more than 9 ml) yielded the PBMCs. This receptor was obtained from an adult man with Graves' ophthalmopathy. Sequencing was done on a sample of peripheral blood. The chain recombines TRBV12-5 with TRBJ1-3, with 7 bases matching TRBD1. The CDR3 reads CASGLEGGYGNTIYF. CDR3 in DNA: TGTGCTAGTGGTTTGGAAGGGGGCTACGGAAACACCATATATTTT.